One and the same sample provided the 14 T cell receptor beta chains below, sequenced in a study of T cell clusters in autoimmune cytopenias. TRB was amplified from about 270 ng of peripheral blood genomic DNA per sample. Multiplex touch-down PCR amplified TRB using TRB-A and TRB-B pools in one tube. From its re-call of the multiplex PCR reads, TCRdb lists each CDR3 protein once, without DNA. This repertoire includes over 700 distinct CDR3 sequences. Sequencing used peripheral blood. Receptors were obtained from a human donor with an autoimmune cytopenia or autoimmune hepatitis (not recorded which).

The V gene is TRBV24-1, the J gene TRBJ2-1; TCRdb calls TRBD1, which cannot be checked without DNA. The V gene's germline CDR1 is KGHDR and CDR2 SFDVKD. The CDR3 runs to 14 residues. CDR3: CATSRGGGYNEQFF.

The V and J genes are TRBV30 and TRBJ2-1. The CDR3 runs 14 residues. The germline gives CDR1 GTSNPN, CDR2 SVGIG (reference sequence). CDR3 amino acids: CAWNTFSSYNEQFF.

The gene calls are TRBV6-6 and TRBJ2-7; TCRdb's D call, TRBD1, is unchecked because there is no DNA. There are 15 residues in the CDR3. The germline V gene encodes CDR1 MNHNY and CDR2 SVGAGI (reference sequence). CDR3 sequence reads: CASRPNWDGAYEQYF.

In terms of frequency, this clonotype is medium-sized. The V call is TRBV5-1, the J call TRBJ1-2; TCRdb's D call, TRBD1, is unchecked because there is no DNA. Germline V gives CDR1 SGHRS, CDR2 YFSETQ. The CDR3 sequence is 14 residues long. The CDR3 sequence: CASSSKGQGTGYTF.

This clonotype is labeled medium-sized based on frequency. The V gene is TRBV4-1, the J gene TRBJ2-7; TCRdb picks TRBD2, but there is no DNA to check that call. The V gene's germline CDR1 is MGHRA and CDR2 YSYEKL. This CDR3 has 15 amino acids. Here the CDR3 reads CASSQDEGPLYEQYF.

Measured by frequency, this clonotype is large. The V and J genes are TRBV18 and TRBJ2-2; TCRdb's D call of TRBD2 is untestable without DNA. The germline gives CDR1 KGHSH, CDR2 LQKENI. The CDR3 is 15 amino acids. This chain's CDR3 is CASFLSGANTGELFF.

This clonotype is labeled medium-sized based on frequency. The J gene is TRBJ2-6, the V gene TRBV6-5; TCRdb designates TRBD1, a call that cannot be tested without DNA. The CDR3 is 19 amino acids. Germline CDR1 MNHEY, CDR2 SVGAGI. CDR3 protein: CASSYTGTGLASGANVLTF.

Its frequency marks this clonotype as medium-sized. The chain carries TRBV18 and TRBJ2-2; without DNA, the TCRdb call of TRBD1 cannot be checked. The CDR3 extends over 14 amino acids. Germline V gives CDR1 KGHSH, CDR2 LQKENI. The CDR3: CASSSQGASGELFF.

The chain has TRBV6-6 and TRBJ1-2; the D call from TCRdb, TRBD1, cannot be confirmed without DNA. This CDR3 spans 16 amino acids. CDR1 is MNHNY, CDR2 SVGAGI, per germline (reference sequence). The CDR3 here is CASSYGTGQGTYGYTF.

This clonotype is identified as large (0.1 to 1%) from frequency. CDR3 residues: CASSPTFTADYGYTF. This sequence joins TRBV19 and TRBJ1-2. The CDR3 is made up of 15 amino acids. Per the germline V gene, CDR1 is LNHDA and CDR2 is SQIVND (reference sequence).

The V and J genes are TRBV20-1 and TRBJ2-3; with no DNA, the TCRdb D assignment of TRBD2 cannot be verified. CDR1 is DFQATT, CDR2 SNEGSKA, per germline (reference sequence). This CDR3 comprises 14 residues. CDR3 loop: CSAILAGASDTQYF.

Measured by frequency, this clonotype is medium-sized. The rearrangement links TRBV27 to TRBJ2-7; absent DNA, TCRdb's TRBD2 call cannot be checked. Germline CDR1 and CDR2: MNHEY and SMNVEV (reference sequence). The CDR3 covers 14 residues. CDR3 in amino acids: CASSLGTSGGEQYF.

This clonotype registers medium-sized by frequency. This chain's CDR3 is CSARDLPTGLGEQYF. The chain carries TRBV20-1 and TRBJ2-7; lacking DNA, the TRBD1 call made by TCRdb goes unchecked. The CDR3 extends over 15 amino acids. Germline assignment: CDR1 DFQATT and CDR2 SNEGSKA (reference sequence).

In terms of frequency, this clonotype is large. This chain links TRBV6-2 or TRBV6-3 with TRBJ2-7; TCRdb gives TRBD1 as the D gene, but with no DNA this cannot be confirmed. This CDR3 has 14 amino acids. Germline V gene sequence: CDR1 MNHEY, CDR2 SVGEGT. The CDR3 loop is CASSYWGAGYEQYF.